The 25 T cell receptor beta chains in this list originate from one sample, sequenced in a study of CD8+ T cells in alopecia areata. The sequencing template was cDNA reverse transcribed from extracted RNA. Here immunoSEQ multiplex PCR was the method, and the copy in TCRdb shows in-frame clones only, minus some. The data show more than 250,000 clones, none appearing only once, with roughly 1.2% held by the ten largest. Scientists pooled cutaneous lymph node cells and sorted them on CD4, CD8alpha, NKG2D, NKG2ACE and other markers. Sequencing was done on a sample of CD4+ T cells sorted from a lymph node. All receptors come from a C3H/HeJ mouse with alopecia areata. Mouse MHC haplotype: H2-k.

With respect to this clone: These gene names are mouse names. The sequence runs out 4 residues before the end of the CDR3; the remainder is reconstructed from the germline J gene. V is TRBV31 and J is TRBJ2-5; 11 nucleotides line up with TRBD1. The CDR3 covers 14 residues. The germline V gene has CDR1 GKSSPN and CDR2 SITVG. The V segment lost 5 bases and the J segment 3 bases; nucleotides outside the gene matches: 4. CDR3 sequence reads: CAWAGTGGQDTQYF. CDR3 bases read: TGTGCCTGGGCCGGGACAGGGGGGCAAGAC.

This clone was found a few times. Germline and genes here are mouse. The DNA read from the CDR3 is TGTGCCAGCAGCCAAGAGCCCGACAGGGCCCAAGAC. Translation: CASSQEPDRAQD. The full CDR3 protein reads CASSQEPDRAQDTQYF. The chain joins TRBV5 to TRBJ2-5, with 7 bases lining up with TRBD1. Read data end 4 residues before the CDR3 end; the end is taken from the germline J gene. Trimming removed 0 bases from V and 2 bases from J; junction bases left unmatched: 5. CDR1 and CDR2 from the germline V gene are LGHNA and YNLKQL (reference sequence). The CDR3 contains 16 residues.

As concerns this clone: Genes and germline come from the mouse. The sequenced fragment ends 4 residues before the CDR3 boundary, so the rest is inferred from the germline J gene. The rearrangement joins TRBV13-3 to TRBJ1-1; TRBD1 matches 11 bases. Germline CDR1 is NNHDY and CDR2 is SYVADS. Trimming at V came to 3 bases and at J to 4 bases, leaving 2 bases not matched to a gene. The CDR3 has 14 residues. Partial CDR3 DNA: TGTGCCAGCAGTGGGGACAGGGGGACCACA. This translates into CASSGDRGTT. The CDR3 in full is CASSGDRGTTEVFF.

This clone turned up a few times. Mouse gene names and germline throughout. The read finishes 4 residues shy of the CDR3 end, and the germline J gene is used to complete it. The chain employs TRBV17 and TRBJ1-1; TRBD1 matches at 9 bases. Germline V gene lookup returns CDR1 MNHDT and CDR2 YYDKIL. The V and J ends lost 0 bases and 1 base, in that order; junction bases with no gene match: 6. This CDR3 spans 17 amino acids. The CDR3 is CASSRDGGQGGNTEVFF. The sequenced CDR3 bases are TGTGCTAGCAGTAGAGATGGGGGACAGGGTGGAAACACA.

Details on this clone: Mouse names are used for the genes. The CDR3 extends 4 residues past the end of the read, so its final part is completed from the germline J gene. This chain links TRBV17 with TRBJ2-1; 10 bases map to TRBD1. J was trimmed by 4 bases and V by 2 bases; bases with no gene match: 2. This CDR3 spans 15 amino acids. CDR1 MNHDT and CDR2 YYDKIL come from the germline V gene. CDR3 bases read: TGTGCTAGCAGTAGAAGGACAGGGGGGTATGCT. Residues: CASSRRTGGYA. The complete CDR3 protein is CASSRRTGGYAEQFF.

To note about this clone: The germline and genes are mouse ones. The read falls 4 residues short of the CDR3 end, and the missing part is taken from the germline J gene. The chain recombines TRBV13-1 with TRBJ1-1; a weak D match, TRBD1 (5 bases). In germline, CDR1 is NSHNY, CDR2 SYGAGN. CDR3 length: 12 residues. Partial CDR3 DNA: TGTGCCAGCAGTGGGGGACTGACA. Protein product: CASSGGLT. The full CDR3 is CASSGGLTEVFF.

Details on this clone: The gene symbols are mouse symbols. The read ends 4 residues shy of where the CDR3 ends; the end is completed using the germline J gene. This rearrangement joins TRBV13-1 to TRBJ2-2; 8 nucleotides agree with TRBD1. CDR3 size: 14 residues. Germline V lookup: CDR1 NSHNY, CDR2 SYGAGN. The V and J ends lost 1 base and 6 bases, in that order; junction bases with no gene match: 2. CDR3 DNA, as far as it was read: TGTGCCAGCAGTGATCAGGGGGCCTCCGGG. It translates to CASSDQGASG. In full, the CDR3 reads CASSDQGASGQLYF.

This clone was recorded a few times. The genes and germline here are from mouse. Coverage ceases 4 residues before the CDR3 finishes, and the germline J gene fills in the end. The identical CDR3 is also encoded by other nucleotide sequences in the sample. This sequence joins TRBV5 and TRBJ2-2; a possible D gene is TRBD1 (6 bases). The CDR3 length is 15 residues. The germline gives CDR1 LGHNA, CDR2 YNLKQL (reference sequence). The V and J ends lost 4 bases and 1 base respectively, with 10 bases between them. The CDR3 DNA, read in part, is TGTGCCAGCAGCCCAGCCAGGGGAAACACCGGG. Translating it yields CASSPARGNTG. The whole CDR3 region reads CASSPARGNTGQLYF.

This clone has more than one count but fewer than ten. Gene labels here are mouse ones. The read ends 4 residues early relative to the CDR3; the germline J gene fills the gap. Other DNA sequences within the sample encode an identical CDR3. The V call is TRBV19, the J call TRBJ2-5; 7 nucleotides align to TRBD2. The CDR3 has 14 residues. Trimming took 4 bases from V and 0 from J; bases not matched to a gene: 2. Germline assignment: CDR1 FNHDT and CDR2 SITEND (reference sequence). The CDR3 bases that were read are TGTGCCAGCAGTCGACTGGGTAACCAAGAC. Protein: CASSRLGNQD. The CDR3, in full, reads CASSRLGNQDTQYF.

This clone has more than one count but fewer than ten. Gene names and germline refer to mouse. The sequenced fragment ends 4 residues before the CDR3 boundary, so the rest is inferred from the germline J gene. The V and J genes are TRBV5 and TRBJ2-1; 10 bases map to TRBD1. The V and J ends lost 3 bases and 1 base, in that order; junction bases with no gene match: 3. Germline values: CDR1 LGHNA, CDR2 YNLKQL (reference sequence). This CDR3 spans 16 amino acids. The CDR3 loop is CASSHPGQGNYAEQFF. The part of the CDR3 DNA that was read is TGTGCCAGCAGCCATCCGGGACAGGGGAACTATGCT.

The sample holds a few counts of this clone. Gene names denote mouse genes. The read is 4 residues too short to cover the CDR3 end, so that end is filled in from the germline J gene. The chain recombines TRBV19 with TRBJ2-5; 10 positions match TRBD2. Germline assignment: CDR1 FNHDT and CDR2 SITEND (reference sequence). The CDR3 is made up of 14 amino acids. The DNA read from the CDR3 is TGTGCCAGCAGTCTCTGGGGGGGCGTAGAC. Amino acids: CASSLWGGVD. The full CDR3 sequence reads CASSLWGGVDTQYF.

On this clone itself: Any gene name here is a mouse gene name. The CDR3 reads CTCSGRGPNTEVFF. The part of the CDR3 DNA that was read is TGCACCTGCAGTGGGAGGGGGCCAAACACA. The chain joins TRBV1 to TRBJ1-1; 7 bases match TRBD1. From the germline J gene comes the end of the CDR3, since the read stops 4 residues before it. Germline trimming cut 4 bases from V and 0 bases from J; bases unmatched to any gene: 2. CDR3 size: 14 residues. Per the germline V gene, CDR1 is NSQYPW and CDR2 is LRSPGD (reference sequence).

Turning to this clone: Genes here carry mouse names. The read is 4 residues too short to cover the CDR3 end, so that end is filled in from the germline J gene. The chain is built from TRBV13-1 and TRBJ1-1; possible D gene TRBD1, 6 bases. The CDR3 contains 12 residues. Per germline, CDR1 NSHNY and CDR2 SYGAGN. Trimming cost V 4 bases and J 3 bases, with 7 bases left between them. This chain's CDR3 is CASSHRDTEVFF. The DNA read from the CDR3 is TGTGCCAGCAGTCACAGGGACACA.

About this clone: Mouse germline and gene names are used. The DNA ends 4 residues before the CDR3 does, and the rest of the CDR3 is filled in from the germline J gene. Additional DNA sequences in this sample encode the identical CDR3. The chain links TRBV1 to TRBJ2-2; D is unresolved. CDR1 NSQYPW and CDR2 LRSPGD come from the germline V gene (reference sequence). CDR3 length equals 15 residues. V shed 1 base and J shed 0 bases, with 6 bases lying between them. The part of the CDR3 DNA that was read is TGCACCTGCAGTGCAGGACAATCAAACACCGGG. It translates to CTCSAGQSNTG. The whole CDR3 sequence is CTCSAGQSNTGQLYF.

This clone showed up just a few times. Gene names and germline refer to mouse. The read ends 4 residues before the CDR3 terminus; that terminus is restored from the germline J gene. The genes are TRBV17 and TRBJ2-2, with 10 nucleotides matching TRBD2. Germline V gene sequence: CDR1 MNHDT, CDR2 YYDKIL. The CDR3 is made up of 15 amino acids. J was trimmed by 4 bases and V by 3 bases; bases with no gene match: 2. This chain's CDR3 is CASSSWGGPTGQLYF. CDR3 DNA, as far as it was read: TGTGCTAGCAGTAGCTGGGGGGGCCCCACCGGG.

About this clone itself: Each gene name is a mouse one. The read falls 4 residues short of the CDR3 end, and the missing part is taken from the germline J gene. This chain connects TRBV31 to TRBJ2-7, with 7 bases matching TRBD2. The CDR3 is made up of 15 amino acids. Trimming at V came to 0 bases and at J to 0 bases, leaving 5 bases not matched to a gene. From germline, CDR1 is GKSSPN and CDR2 SITVG. The CDR3 bases that were read are TGTGCCTGGAGTCTTCCGACTGGGAACTCCTAT. It is translated as CAWSLPTGNSY. The entire CDR3 sequence reads CAWSLPTGNSYEQYF.

A note on this clone: Gene names are mouse gene names. Read coverage stops 4 residues before the CDR3 terminus; the germline J gene supplies the remainder. This chain uses TRBV17 with TRBJ2-5; 7 bases agree with TRBD1. The CDR3 sequence is 14 residues long. Germline CDR1 is MNHDT and CDR2 is YYDKIL. The DNA read from the CDR3 is TGTGCTAGCAGTAGGTCGACAGGGCGGGAC. Translation: CASSRSTGRD. The CDR3 in its entirety is CASSRSTGRDTQYF.

Note on this clone: The germline and genes are mouse ones. The read halts 4 residues ahead of the CDR3 end, with the missing end drawn from the germline J gene. The chain joins TRBV13-3 to TRBJ2-7, with a weak D call TRBD2 (7 bases). Germline V gives CDR1 NNHDY, CDR2 SYVADS. The CDR3 has 14 residues. The CDR3 bases that were read are TGTGCCAGCAGTGATGCACCGGGGGGCGAT. Its protein product is CASSDAPGGD. Given in full, the CDR3 is CASSDAPGGDEQYF.

In its sample, this clone was seen many times. Gene and germline names: mouse. The CDR3 sequence: CASSGTVSYNSPLYF. CDR3 DNA, as far as it was read: TGTGCCAGCAGTGGGACAGTTTCCTATAATTCGCCC. The chain has TRBV13-1 and TRBJ1-6, with D perhaps matching TRBD1 (6 bases). The CDR3 end lies 3 residues beyond the end of the read and is filled in from the germline J gene. TRBJ1-6 is assigned to the ORF class and has an uncertain function. V lost 3 bases, J lost 0 bases, and 7 bases lay in between. CDR1 NSHNY and CDR2 SYGAGN come from the germline V gene. The CDR3 is made up of 15 amino acids.

Ten or more counts support this clone. Gene names are the mouse ones. The read halts 4 residues ahead of the CDR3 end, with the missing end drawn from the germline J gene. V gene TRBV17 combines with J gene TRBJ2-7; D gene unclear. Germline V gene data show CDR1 as MNHDT and CDR2 as YYDKIL. Trimming stripped 2 bases from V and 1 base from J, with 3 bases between. The CDR3 has 12 residues. This chain's CDR3 is CASSRPSYEQYF. The sequenced CDR3 bases are TGTGCTAGCAGTAGACCATCCTAT. Using reference TRBV17 and TRBJ2-7 for the parts outside the CDR3, the full variable domain is DTTVKQNPRYKLARVGKPVNLICSQTMNHDTMYWYQKKPNQAPKLLLFYYDKILNREADTFEKFQSSRPNNSFCSLYIGSAGLEYSAMYLCASSRPSYEQYFGPGTRLTVL.

This clone was recorded a few times. Here the gene names and germline are mouse. The sequence runs out 4 residues before the end of the CDR3; the remainder is reconstructed from the germline J gene. This chain connects TRBV1 to TRBJ2-7, with 10 bases lining up with TRBD1. Germline CDR1 is NSQYPW and CDR2 is LRSPGD (reference sequence). This CDR3 has 14 residues. The sequenced part of the CDR3 DNA is TGCACCTGCAGTGGAGGGACAGGGGATTAT. Its translation is CTCSGGTGDY. The full CDR3 protein reads CTCSGGTGDYEQYF.

This clone turned up a few times. Gene and germline names: mouse. The read falls 4 residues short of the CDR3 end, and the missing part is taken from the germline J gene. The chain employs TRBV1 and TRBJ2-1; 8 nucleotides match TRBD1. Trimming cost V 0 bases and J 3 bases; bases outside gene matches: 4. CDR1 and CDR2 (germline): NSQYPW, LRSPGD (reference sequence). CDR3 length: 16 residues. CDR3 bases read: TGCACCTGCAGTGCAGATGACAGGGGTCTCTATGCT. Its protein product is CTCSADDRGLYA. Given in full, the CDR3 is CTCSADDRGLYAEQFF.

Remarks on this clone: Each gene name is a mouse one. The read terminates 4 residues before the CDR3 end, so the remaining end is supplied by the germline J gene. This chain connects TRBV14 to TRBJ2-5, with TRBD2 matching over 8 bases. V shed 5 bases and J 0 bases; nucleotides not matched to a gene: 2. This CDR3 contains 14 residues. The germline CDR1 and CDR2 sequences are SGHDT and FRDEAV. CDR3 protein: CASRNWGNQDTQYF. The covered CDR3 bases are TGTGCCAGCAGAAACTGGGGGAACCAAGAC. Variable domain in full (rest from reference TRBV14 and TRBJ2-5): EAGVTQSPRYAVLQEGQAVSFWCDPISGHDTLYWYQQPRDQGPQLLVYFRDEAVIDNSQLPSDRFSAVRPKGTNSTLKIQSAKQGDTATYLCASRNWGNQDTQYFGPGTRLLVL.

The sample holds a few counts of this clone. Germline and genes here are mouse. Other DNA sequences in this specimen translate into the identical CDR3. CDR3 DNA (partial): TGTGCCAGCAGCCCACAGGGGTCCTATAATTCGCCC. Its protein product is CASSPQGSYNSP. The complete CDR3 protein is CASSPQGSYNSPLYF. This chain uses TRBV5 with TRBJ1-6; 7 nucleotides line up with TRBD1. Coverage ceases 3 residues before the CDR3 finishes, and the germline J gene fills in the end. TRBJ1-6 is recorded as an ORF, its role being uncertain. Losses at the gene ends were 4 bases for V and 1 base for J; bases not matched to a gene: 1. Germline V CDR1 and CDR2: LGHNA, YNLKQL (reference sequence). This CDR3 comprises 15 residues.

Turning to this clone: The genes and germline here are from mouse. The observed sequence ends 4 residues before the CDR3 terminus, with the missing tail filled in from the germline J gene. The V and J genes are TRBV5 and TRBJ2-1; tentative D call: TRBD2 (7 bases). This CDR3 has 17 amino acids. V lost 2 bases, J lost 0 bases, and 14 bases lay in between. Germline lookup yields CDR1 LGHNA and CDR2 YNLKQL (reference sequence). CDR3 loop: CASSQFGGLNNYAEQFF. The covered CDR3 bases are TGTGCCAGCAGCCAATTTGGGGGGCTCAATAACTATGCT.